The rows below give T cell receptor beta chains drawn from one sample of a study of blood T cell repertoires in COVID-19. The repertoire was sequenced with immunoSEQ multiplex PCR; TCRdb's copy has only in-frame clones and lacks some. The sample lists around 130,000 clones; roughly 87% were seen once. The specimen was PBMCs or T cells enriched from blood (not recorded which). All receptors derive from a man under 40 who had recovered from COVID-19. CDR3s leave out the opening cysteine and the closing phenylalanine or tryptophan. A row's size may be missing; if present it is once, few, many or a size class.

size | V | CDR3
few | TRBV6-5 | ASNRGPYQPQH
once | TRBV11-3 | ASSPSSSAYNEQF
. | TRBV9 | ASSVDTNRYEQY
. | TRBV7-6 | ASSLGASGSSEQY
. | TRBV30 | AWSVRAGGNYGYT
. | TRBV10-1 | ASSDSAGGLGEQY
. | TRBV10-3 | AISESVGRGDHNEQF
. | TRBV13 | ASSEGTSGRAVDTQY
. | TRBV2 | ASTTGLAGADEQF
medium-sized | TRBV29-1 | SVELASTQY
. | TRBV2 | ASSEITPPNTGELF
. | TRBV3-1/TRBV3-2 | ASSQVVGAGGELF
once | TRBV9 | ASSAWGDSGNTIY
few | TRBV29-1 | SVDATVDYGYT
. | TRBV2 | ASHQGWTEAF
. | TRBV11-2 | ASSLIAGGTYNEQF
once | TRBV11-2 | ASSTRDRGSGANVLT
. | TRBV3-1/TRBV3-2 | ASSLTDRGHTEAF
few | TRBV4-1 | ASSQDSAGPQPQH
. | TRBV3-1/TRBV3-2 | ASSQGGSGRLNEQF
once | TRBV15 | ATSITAGGRPTTDTQY
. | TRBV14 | ASTTGGNTIY
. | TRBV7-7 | AVGRGSGANVLT
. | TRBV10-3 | AILNPVSTTTEAF
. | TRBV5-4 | ASSLGGSAYNEQF
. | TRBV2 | ASSPGTSGNTGELF
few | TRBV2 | ASSEIMGQGSQPQH
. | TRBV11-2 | ASSQSGTGPYEQY
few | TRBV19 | ASSEDIQETQY
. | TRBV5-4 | ASSGIYGQGTITEAF